This passage covers 16 T cell receptor beta chains from one sample sequenced in a study of shared T cell receptors in the human thymus. TCRdb's copy holds only in-frame clones and misses some; the assay was immunoSEQ multiplex PCR. The table records approximately 490,000 clones, about 80% of them present only once. A further study also used this sample, focusing on human thymus T cells.

The sample was thymocytes. These receptors all stem from a boy under three years old with a congenital heart defect.

This chain uses TRBV27 with TRBJ2-5, with D tentatively TRBD1 (5 bases). V lost 5 bases and J lost 1, with 14 bases in between. CDR1 is MNHEY, CDR2 SMNVEV, per germline (reference sequence). CDR3 length equals 15 residues. In DNA form, the CDR3 reads TGTGCCAGCAGTCCCCAGGGTAGGGTCCAAGAGACCCAGTACTTC. It specifies CASSPQGRVQETQYF.

The chain has TRBV27 and TRBJ1-3, with D possibly matching TRBD1 (6 bases). The CDR3 is made up of 15 amino acids. The germline CDR1 and CDR2 sequences are MNHEY and SMNVEV (reference sequence). The V end lost 4 bases, the J end lost 4 bases, and 14 bases lay between the germline ends. As DNA, the CDR3 is TGTGCCAGCAGTTCGACAGGACGGCCCGGAAACACCATATATTTT. It encodes CASSSTGRPGNTIYF.

The J gene is TRBJ2-7, the V gene TRBV5-6, with 9 positions matching TRBD1. The J segment lost 3 bases and the V segment lost 4 bases, leaving 8 bases of the junction unmatched. This CDR3 is 15 amino acids long. Germline V gene sequence: CDR1 SGHDT, CDR2 YYEEEE. CDR3 nucleotide sequence: TGTGCCAGCAGCCGGGGACAGGGTATTTTCTACGAGCAGTACTTC. Translated: CASSRGQGIFYEQYF.

The rearrangement links TRBV19 to TRBJ1-2; D uncertain. Deletions cut 5 bases from V and 0 bases from J, with 10 bases between. The CDR3 is 14 amino acids. The germline V gene encodes CDR1 LNHDA and CDR2 SQIVND (reference sequence). CDR3 nucleotides: TGTGCCAGTAGTTGGGCAGGTTCTAACTATGGCTACACCTTC. Protein sequence: CASSWAGSNYGYTF.

The rearrangement links TRBV4-3 to TRBJ1-4; TRBD1 might be the D (6 bases). Germline V gene sequence: CDR1 LGHNA, CDR2 YSLEER. The length of the CDR3 is 16 residues. V was pared by 4 bases and J by 1 base, with 13 bases between. The CDR3 DNA reads as TGCGCCAGCAGCCGGGAGGGGGGCGTAACTAATGAAAAACTGTTTTTT. It specifies CASSREGGVTNEKLFF.

The chain couples TRBV10-2 to TRBJ2-5, with a possible D match to TRBD2 (5 bases). Between the trimmed V and J ends, which lost 8 bases and 1 base, there was a span of 23 bases. CDR3 length: 17 residues. The germline gives CDR1 WSHSY, CDR2 SAAADI. The CDR3: CASALGGLPWAQETQYF. The CDR3 region has the DNA TGCGCCAGCGCCCTAGGCGGACTCCCATGGGCCCAAGAGACCCAGTACTTC.

The chain uses TRBV5-1 and TRBJ1-2, with TRBD1 matching 7 bases. CDR1 is SGHRS and CDR2 is YFSETQ in the germline V gene. Trimming at V came to 4 bases and at J to 3 bases, leaving 12 bases not matched to a gene. CDR3 length: 16 residues. The CDR3 DNA is TGCGCCAGCAGCAGCCGACGACAGGGAAGGGACTATGGCTACACCTTC. It translates to CASSSRRQGRDYGYTF.

The chain couples TRBV11-3 to TRBJ1-5; a possible D gene is TRBD1 (5 bases). Trimming pared 2 bases from V and 10 bases from J, leaving 15 bases between. CDR1 is SGHNT and CDR2 is YENEEA in the germline V gene. The CDR3 covers 14 residues. The CDR3 spells CASSLPTNRFPQHF. The CDR3, as DNA: TGTGCCAGCAGCTTACCTACGAACAGGTTCCCCCAGCATTTT.

This chain uses TRBV14 with TRBJ2-5, with 9 positions matching TRBD2. Trimming cost V 2 bases and J 3 bases; bases outside gene matches: 4. The CDR3 has 15 amino acids. The germline CDR1 and CDR2 sequences are SGHDN and FVKESK. The CDR3 nucleotides read TGTGCCAGCAGCCAACTAGCGGGAAGGGAAGAGACCCAGTACTTC. As protein: CASSQLAGREETQYF.

The chain joins TRBV5-1 to TRBJ2-7; TRBD2 matches 14 bases. Germline V gene data show CDR1 as SGHRS and CDR2 as YFSETQ. The CDR3 contains 16 residues. V trimming: 0 bases; J trimming: 4 bases; junction bases outside the gene matches: 3. CDR3: CASSLGGLAGVYEQYF. In nucleotides, the CDR3 is TGCGCCAGCAGCTTGGGGGGACTAGCGGGAGTGTACGAGCAGTACTTC.

This chain connects TRBV4-2 to TRBJ2-7; a weak D match, TRBD2 (6 bases). This CDR3 is built from 17 residues. Germline V gene data show CDR1 as LGHNA and CDR2 as YNFKEQ. V lost 0 bases to trimming and J lost 1 base, with 16 bases between them. The DNA of the CDR3 is TGTGCCAGCAGCCAAGACCCGCGGCCGGGGACTTCCTACGAGCAGTACTTC. Translated, it gives CASSQDPRPGTSYEQYF.

The CDR3 here is CASSEPEGVYEQYF. CDR3 DNA sequence: TGTGCCAGCAGTGAACCCGAGGGGGTTTACGAGCAGTACTTC. The chain employs TRBV6-1 and TRBJ2-7; TRBD1 might be the D (6 bases). V was pared by 2 bases and J by 4 bases, with 12 bases between. The length of the CDR3 is 14 residues. Germline-derived CDR1 and CDR2 are MNHNS and SASEGT.

V usage is TRBV2 and J usage is TRBJ2-1; 7 nucleotides match TRBD2. Germline CDR1 SNHLY, CDR2 FYNNEI. V dropped 7 bases and J dropped 6; count of bases not matched to a gene: 3. The CDR3 totals 12 residues. The CDR3: CASKAGANEQFF. CDR3 sequence (DNA): TGTGCCAGCAAGGCGGGAGCCAATGAGCAGTTCTTC.

V usage is TRBV7-2 and J usage is TRBJ2-7; the match to TRBD1 covers 8 bases. The length of the CDR3 is 16 residues. The V and J ends lost 1 base and 0 bases, in that order; junction bases with no gene match: 5. The germline gives CDR1 SGHTA, CDR2 FQGNSA. The CDR3 nucleotides read TGTGCCAGCAGCTTAGAGGCGACAGGGGACTCCTACGAGCAGTACTTC. Translation: CASSLEATGDSYEQYF. The full variable domain, rest sourced from reference TRBV7-2 and TRBJ2-7, is GAGVSQSPSNKVTEKGKDVELRCDPISGHTALYWYRQSLGQGLEFLIYFQGNSAPDKSGLPSDRFSAERTGGSVSTLTIQRTQQEDSAVYLCASSLEATGDSYEQYFGPGTRLTVT.

The chain carries TRBV27 and TRBJ1-5, with D possibly being TRBD1 (6 bases). CDR1 MNHEY and CDR2 SMNVEV come from the germline V gene (reference sequence). V shed 10 bases and J shed 7 bases, with 17 bases lying between them. This CDR3 has 13 residues. The DNA for the CDR3 is TGTGCCACCGCAACAGGGCTTGGGCAGCCCCAGCATTTT. Amino acid sequence: CATATGLGQPQHF.

The chain uses TRBV19 and TRBJ1-2; possible D gene TRBD1, 6 bases. The germline V and J ends were trimmed by 3 bases and 6 bases, with 17 bases remaining between them. The CDR3 has 15 residues. The V gene's germline CDR1 is LNHDA and CDR2 SQIVND (reference sequence). The CDR3 nucleotides are TGTGCCAGTAGTATCGGGACACCTTTGTTGGATGGCTACACCTTC. It yields the protein CASSIGTPLLDGYTF.